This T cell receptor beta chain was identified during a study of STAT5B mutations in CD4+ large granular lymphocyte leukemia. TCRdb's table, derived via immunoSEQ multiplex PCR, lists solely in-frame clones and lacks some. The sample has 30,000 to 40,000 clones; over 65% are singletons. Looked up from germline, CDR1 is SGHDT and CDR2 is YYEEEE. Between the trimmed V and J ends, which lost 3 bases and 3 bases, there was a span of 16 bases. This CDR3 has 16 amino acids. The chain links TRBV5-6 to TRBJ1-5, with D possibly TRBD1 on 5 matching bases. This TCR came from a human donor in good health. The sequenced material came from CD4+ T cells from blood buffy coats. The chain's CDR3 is CASSSYARQINQPQHF. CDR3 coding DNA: TGTGCCAGCAGCTCCTATGCCCGACAGATCAATCAGCCCCAGCATTTT. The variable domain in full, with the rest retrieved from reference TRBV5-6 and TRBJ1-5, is DAGVTQSPTHLIKTRGQQVTLRCSPKSGHDTVSWYQQALGQGPQFIFQYYEEEERQRGNFPDRFSGHQFPNYSSELNVNALLLGDSALYLCASSSYARQINQPQHFGDGTRLSIL.